The clone carrying this T cell receptor (beta chain) has only one observation. This sample is drawn from a study of blood T cell repertoires in COVID-19. The method was immunoSEQ multiplex PCR; TCRdb's version includes in-frame clones alone and lacks a portion of them. The data show around 250,000 clones, 80% to 90% seen once. The sequence came from a man aged 50 to 60 who had been exposed to COVID-19. The specimen was PBMCs or T cells enriched from blood (not recorded which).

Written as DNA, the CDR3 is TGCGCCAGCAGCATCGACAGGGGGCAATACAATGAGCAGTTCTTC. This translates into CASSIDRGQYNEQFF. The V gene is TRBV5-1, the J gene TRBJ2-1, with 10 bases identical to TRBD1. V was pared by 4 bases and J by 4 bases, with 5 bases of the junction left unmatched. The CDR3 totals 15 residues. Germline V CDR1 and CDR2: SGHRS, YFSETQ.